This T cell receptor (beta chain) was sequenced during a study of human T cells and chemical hapten exposure. Turning to the study itself: Each week of the roughly 24-week study, patients had diphenylcyclopropenone applied to the scalp. General study points: Significantly more large CDR3 similarity clusters were formed by expanded TCRs than by controls.

The CDR3 covers 13 residues. The germline V gene encodes CDR1 MDHEN and CDR2 SYDVKM. Trimming took 6 bases from V and 4 from J, leaving 12 bases between them. About this clonotype itself: Its target is not known.

The library tagged each cDNA molecule with unique molecular identifiers. In the authors' methods: Between about 23,224 and 700,000 TCRs appeared in each sample, and the median stood at roughly 95,000. TCRdb re-analysed the RACE reads in MiXCR, keeping a single row per CDR3 protein. None of the V and J calls come from the authors' own analysis; TCRdb made them. The sample carries fewer than 140,000 distinct CDR3 sequences, around 12% recorded once. Time point meaning: pre-sensitization, week 0. Treatment of the sample: therapeutic diphenylcyclopropenone sensitization with weekly scalp DPC. V is TRBV28 and J is TRBJ1-2; D unclear. Sequencing was performed on whole blood, taken in connection with sensitization to the hapten diphenylcyclopropenone (DPC). This sequence originates from a woman between 45 and 60 years old with alopecia areata. Some clones in this sample may be carry-over from other donors' samples. CDR3 nucleotides: TGTGCCAGCAGGGGCACTCCCGCCTATGGCTACACCTTC. Its translation: CASRGTPAYGYTF.